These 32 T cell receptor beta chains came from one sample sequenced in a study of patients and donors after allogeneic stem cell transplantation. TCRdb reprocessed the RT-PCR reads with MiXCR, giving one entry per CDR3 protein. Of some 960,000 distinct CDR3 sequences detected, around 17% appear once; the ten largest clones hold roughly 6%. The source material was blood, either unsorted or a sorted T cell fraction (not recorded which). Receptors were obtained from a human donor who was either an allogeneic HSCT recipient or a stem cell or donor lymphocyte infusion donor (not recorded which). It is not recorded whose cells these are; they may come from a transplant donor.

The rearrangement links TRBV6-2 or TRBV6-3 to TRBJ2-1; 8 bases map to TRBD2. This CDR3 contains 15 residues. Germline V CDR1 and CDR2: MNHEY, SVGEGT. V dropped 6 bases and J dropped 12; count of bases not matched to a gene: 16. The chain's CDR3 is CASSRMLAGAGGQFF. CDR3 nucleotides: TGTGCCAGCAGCCGAATGCTAGCGGGTGCTGGTGGGCAGTTCTTC.

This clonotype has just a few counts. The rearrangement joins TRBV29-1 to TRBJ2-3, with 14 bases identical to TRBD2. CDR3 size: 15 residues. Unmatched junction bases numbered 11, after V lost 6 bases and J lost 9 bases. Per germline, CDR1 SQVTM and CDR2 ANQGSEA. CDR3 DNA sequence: TGCAGCGTAGAGAGGACTAGCGGGAGGCGGCGAACGCAGTATTTT. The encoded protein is CSVERTSGRRRTQYF.

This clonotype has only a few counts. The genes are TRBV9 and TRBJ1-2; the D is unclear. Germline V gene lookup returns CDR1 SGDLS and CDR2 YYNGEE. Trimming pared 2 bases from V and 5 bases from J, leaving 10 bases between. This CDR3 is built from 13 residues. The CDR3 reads CASSVPGEYGYTF. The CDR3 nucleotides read TGTGCCAGCAGCGTCCCCGGGGAGTATGGCTACACCTTC.

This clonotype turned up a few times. This CDR3 is CASSLIAGGYEQYF. CDR3 DNA: TGTGCCAGCAGCTTAATAGCGGGAGGCTACGAGCAGTACTTC. The chain links TRBV7-3 to TRBJ2-7; 10 nucleotides line up with TRBD2. The ends lost 1 base at V and 3 bases at J; junction bases unmatched: 0. The CDR3 totals 14 residues. Germline-derived CDR1 and CDR2 are SGHTA and FQGTGA.

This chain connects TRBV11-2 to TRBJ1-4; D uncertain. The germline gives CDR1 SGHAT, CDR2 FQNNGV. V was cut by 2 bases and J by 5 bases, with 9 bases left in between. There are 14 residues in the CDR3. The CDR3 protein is CASSLRPSNEKLFF. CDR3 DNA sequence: TGTGCCAGCAGCTTAAGACCGAGCAATGAAAAACTGTTTTTT.

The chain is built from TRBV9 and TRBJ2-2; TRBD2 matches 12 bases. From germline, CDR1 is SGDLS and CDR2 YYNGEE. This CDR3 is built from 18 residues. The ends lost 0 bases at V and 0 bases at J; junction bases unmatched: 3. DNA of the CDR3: TGTGCCAGCAGCGTAGGGGCTAGCGGGGGGGCGAACACCGGGGAGCTGTTTTTT. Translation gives CASSVGASGGANTGELFF.

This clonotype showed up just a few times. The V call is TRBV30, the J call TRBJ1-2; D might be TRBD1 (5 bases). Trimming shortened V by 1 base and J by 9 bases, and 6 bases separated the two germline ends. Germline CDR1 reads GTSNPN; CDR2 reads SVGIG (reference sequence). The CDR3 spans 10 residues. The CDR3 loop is CAWSDRSYTF. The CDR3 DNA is TGTGCCTGGAGTGACAGGAGCTACACCTTC.

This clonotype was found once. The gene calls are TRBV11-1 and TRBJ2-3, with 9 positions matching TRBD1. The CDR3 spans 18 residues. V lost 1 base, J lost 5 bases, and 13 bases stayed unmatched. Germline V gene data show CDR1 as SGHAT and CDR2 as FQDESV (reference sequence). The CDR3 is CASSLDTSTRTGVDTQYF. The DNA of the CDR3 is TGTGCCAGCAGCTTAGATACATCCACCCGGACAGGGGTAGATACGCAGTATTTT.

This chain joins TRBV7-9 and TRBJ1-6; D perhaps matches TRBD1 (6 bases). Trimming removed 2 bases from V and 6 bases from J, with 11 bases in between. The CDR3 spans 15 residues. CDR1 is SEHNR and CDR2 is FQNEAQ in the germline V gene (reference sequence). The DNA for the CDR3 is TGTGCCAGCAGCTTACGGGGGCCGATTAATTCACCCCTCCACTTT. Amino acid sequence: CASSLRGPINSPLHF.

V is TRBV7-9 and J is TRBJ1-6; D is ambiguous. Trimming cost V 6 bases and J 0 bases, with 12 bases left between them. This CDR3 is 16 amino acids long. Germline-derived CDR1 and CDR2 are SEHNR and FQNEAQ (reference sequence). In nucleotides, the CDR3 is TGTGCCAGCAGGTTGACGCCGAGCTCCTATAATTCACCCCTCCACTTT. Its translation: CASRLTPSSYNSPLHF.

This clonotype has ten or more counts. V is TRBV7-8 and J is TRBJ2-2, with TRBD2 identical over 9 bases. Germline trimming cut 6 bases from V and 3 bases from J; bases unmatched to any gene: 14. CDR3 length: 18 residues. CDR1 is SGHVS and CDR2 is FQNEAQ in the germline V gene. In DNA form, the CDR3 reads TGTGCCAGCAGGAGACTAGCGGAAAATTACCGATACACCGGGGAGCTGTTTTTT. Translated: CASRRLAENYRYTGELFF.

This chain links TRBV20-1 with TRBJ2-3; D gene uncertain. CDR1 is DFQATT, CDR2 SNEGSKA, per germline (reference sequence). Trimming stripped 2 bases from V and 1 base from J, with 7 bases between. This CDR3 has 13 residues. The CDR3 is CSARYGRTDTQYF. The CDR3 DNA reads TGCAGTGCTAGATACGGCCGCACAGATACGCAGTATTTT.

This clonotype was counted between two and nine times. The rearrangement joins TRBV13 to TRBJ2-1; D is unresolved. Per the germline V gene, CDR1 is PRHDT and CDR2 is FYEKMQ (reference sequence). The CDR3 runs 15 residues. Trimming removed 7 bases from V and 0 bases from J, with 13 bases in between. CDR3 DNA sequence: TGTGCCAGCACCCCCCCAGGCCGCTCCTACAATGAGCAGTTCTTC. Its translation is CASTPPGRSYNEQFF.

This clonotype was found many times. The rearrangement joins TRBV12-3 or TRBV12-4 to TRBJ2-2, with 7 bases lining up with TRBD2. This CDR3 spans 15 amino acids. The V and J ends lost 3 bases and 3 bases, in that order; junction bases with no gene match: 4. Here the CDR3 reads CASSLAGVYTGELFF. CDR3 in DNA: TGTGCCAGCAGTTTGGCGGGGGTTTACACCGGGGAGCTGTTTTTT.

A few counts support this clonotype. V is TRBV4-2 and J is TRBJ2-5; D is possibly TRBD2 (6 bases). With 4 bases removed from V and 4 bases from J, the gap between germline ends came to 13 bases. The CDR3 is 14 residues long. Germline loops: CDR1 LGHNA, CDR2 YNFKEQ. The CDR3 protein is CASSPGLRRETQYF. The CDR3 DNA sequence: TGTGCCAGCAGCCCGGGACTTCGGCGAGAGACCCAGTACTTC.

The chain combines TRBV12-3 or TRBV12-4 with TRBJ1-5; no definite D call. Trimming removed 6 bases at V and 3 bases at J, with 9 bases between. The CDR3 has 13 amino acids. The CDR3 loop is CASREQPNQPQHF. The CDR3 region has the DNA TGTGCCAGCAGGGAACAGCCCAATCAGCCCCAGCATTTT.

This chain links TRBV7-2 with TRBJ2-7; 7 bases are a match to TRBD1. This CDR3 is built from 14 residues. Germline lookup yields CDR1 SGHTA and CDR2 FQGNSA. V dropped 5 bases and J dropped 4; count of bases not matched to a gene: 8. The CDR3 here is CASSRQGVLYEQYF. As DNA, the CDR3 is TGTGCCAGCAGCCGACAGGGCGTCTTATACGAGCAGTACTTC.

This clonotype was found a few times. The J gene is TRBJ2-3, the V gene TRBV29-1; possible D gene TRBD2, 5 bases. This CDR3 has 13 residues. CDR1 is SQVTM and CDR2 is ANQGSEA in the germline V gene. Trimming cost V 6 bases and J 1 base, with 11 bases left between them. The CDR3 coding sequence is TGCAGCGTGGTACGCGGGCGCACAGATACGCAGTATTTT. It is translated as CSVVRGRTDTQYF.

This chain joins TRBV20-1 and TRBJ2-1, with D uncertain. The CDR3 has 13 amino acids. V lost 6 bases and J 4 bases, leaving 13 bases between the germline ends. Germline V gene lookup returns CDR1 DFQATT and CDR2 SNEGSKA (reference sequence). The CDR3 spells CSAQALGYNEQFF. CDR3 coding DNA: TGCAGTGCGCAGGCCCTGGGGTACAATGAGCAGTTCTTC.

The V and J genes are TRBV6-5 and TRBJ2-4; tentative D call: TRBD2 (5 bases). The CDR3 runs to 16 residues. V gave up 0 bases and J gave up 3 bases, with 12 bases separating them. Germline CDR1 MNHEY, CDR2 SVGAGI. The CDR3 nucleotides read TGTGCCAGCAGTTACTCACCCCGGGGTGGCAAAAACATTCAGTACTTC. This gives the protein CASSYSPRGGKNIQYF.

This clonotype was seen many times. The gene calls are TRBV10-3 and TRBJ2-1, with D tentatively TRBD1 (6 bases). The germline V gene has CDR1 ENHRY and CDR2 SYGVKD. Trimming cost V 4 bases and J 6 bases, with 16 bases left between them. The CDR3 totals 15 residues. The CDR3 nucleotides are TGTGCCATCAGTGTTTGGGACACCGGCGGCAATGAGCAGTTCTTC. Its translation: CAISVWDTGGNEQFF.

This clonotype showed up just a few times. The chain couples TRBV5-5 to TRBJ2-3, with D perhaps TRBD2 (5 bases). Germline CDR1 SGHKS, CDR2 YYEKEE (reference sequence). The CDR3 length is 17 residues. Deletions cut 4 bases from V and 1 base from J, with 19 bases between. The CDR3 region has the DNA TGTGCCAGCAGCCCTCCGGTGACTCCCGGGGGCACAGATACGCAGTATTTT. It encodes CASSPPVTPGGTDTQYF.

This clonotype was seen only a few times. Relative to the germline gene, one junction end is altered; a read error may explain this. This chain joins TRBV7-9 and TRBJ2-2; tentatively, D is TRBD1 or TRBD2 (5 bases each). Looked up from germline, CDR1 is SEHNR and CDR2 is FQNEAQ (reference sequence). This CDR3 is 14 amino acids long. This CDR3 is CASSPGTNNGELFF. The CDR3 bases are TGTGCCAGCAGCCCCGGGACCAACAACGGGGAGCTGTTTTTT.

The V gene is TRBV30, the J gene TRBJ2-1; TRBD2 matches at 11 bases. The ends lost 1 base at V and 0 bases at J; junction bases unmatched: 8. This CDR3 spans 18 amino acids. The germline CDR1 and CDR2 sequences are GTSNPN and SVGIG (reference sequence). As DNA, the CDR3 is TGTGCCTGGAGTGCCCCTAGCGGGAGGCCTCTCTCCTACAATGAGCAGTTCTTC. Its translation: CAWSAPSGRPLSYNEQFF.

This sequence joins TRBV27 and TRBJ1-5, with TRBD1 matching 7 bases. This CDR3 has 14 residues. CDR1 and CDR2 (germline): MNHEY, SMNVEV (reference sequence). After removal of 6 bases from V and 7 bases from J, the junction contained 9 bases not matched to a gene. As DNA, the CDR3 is TGTGCCAGCAGCCCGACAGGGATAGGGCAGCCCCAGCATTTT. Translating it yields CASSPTGIGQPQHF.

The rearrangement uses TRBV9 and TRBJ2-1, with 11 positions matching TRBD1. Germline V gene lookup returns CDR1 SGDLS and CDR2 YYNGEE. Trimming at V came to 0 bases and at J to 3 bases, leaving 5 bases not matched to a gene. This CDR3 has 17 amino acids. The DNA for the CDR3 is TGTGCCAGCAGCGTAGGCGGGACAGGGGGTGTCTACAATGAGCAGTTCTTC. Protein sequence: CASSVGGTGGVYNEQFF.

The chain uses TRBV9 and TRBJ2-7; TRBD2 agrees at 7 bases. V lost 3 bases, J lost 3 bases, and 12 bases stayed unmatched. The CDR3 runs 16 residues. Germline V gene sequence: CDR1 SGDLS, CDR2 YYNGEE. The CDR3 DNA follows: TGTGCCAGCAGCGCACGCACTAGCGCCCGTGGCTACGAGCAGTACTTC. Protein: CASSARTSARGYEQYF.

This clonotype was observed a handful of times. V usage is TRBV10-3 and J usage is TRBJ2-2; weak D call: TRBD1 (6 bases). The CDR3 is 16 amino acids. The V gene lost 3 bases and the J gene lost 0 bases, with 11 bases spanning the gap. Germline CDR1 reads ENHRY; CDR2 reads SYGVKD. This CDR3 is CAISEVPGANTGELFF. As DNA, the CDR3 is TGTGCCATCAGTGAAGTCCCAGGGGCGAACACCGGGGAGCTGTTTTTT.

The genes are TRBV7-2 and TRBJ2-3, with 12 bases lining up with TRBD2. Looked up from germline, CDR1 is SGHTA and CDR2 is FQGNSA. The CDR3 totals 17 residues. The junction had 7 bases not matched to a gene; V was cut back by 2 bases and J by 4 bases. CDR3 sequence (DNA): TGTGCCAGCAGCTTATTCACTAGCGGGGGGTTCGCAGATACGCAGTATTTT. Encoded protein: CASSLFTSGGFADTQYF.

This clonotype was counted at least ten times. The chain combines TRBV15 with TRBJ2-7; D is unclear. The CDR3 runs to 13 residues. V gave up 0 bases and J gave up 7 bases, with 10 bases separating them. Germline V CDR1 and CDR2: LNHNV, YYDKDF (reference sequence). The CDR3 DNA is TGTGCCACCAGCAGAGATGGGATTGGAGAGCAGTACTTC. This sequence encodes CATSRDGIGEQYF.

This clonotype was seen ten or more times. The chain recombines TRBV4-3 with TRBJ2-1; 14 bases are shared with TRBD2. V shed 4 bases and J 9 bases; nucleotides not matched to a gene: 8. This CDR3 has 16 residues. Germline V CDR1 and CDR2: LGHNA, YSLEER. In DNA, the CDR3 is TGCGCCAGCAGCCTGGGACTAGCGGGGGTTTTTGGTGAGCAGTTCTTC. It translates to CASSLGLAGVFGEQFF.

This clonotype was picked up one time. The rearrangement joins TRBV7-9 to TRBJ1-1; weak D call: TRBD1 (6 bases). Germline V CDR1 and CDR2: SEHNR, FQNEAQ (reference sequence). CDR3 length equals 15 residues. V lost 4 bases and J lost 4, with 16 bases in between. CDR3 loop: CASSSTEGGATEAFF. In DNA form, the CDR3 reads TGTGCCAGCAGCTCCACTGAGGGGGGCGCCACTGAAGCTTTCTTT.